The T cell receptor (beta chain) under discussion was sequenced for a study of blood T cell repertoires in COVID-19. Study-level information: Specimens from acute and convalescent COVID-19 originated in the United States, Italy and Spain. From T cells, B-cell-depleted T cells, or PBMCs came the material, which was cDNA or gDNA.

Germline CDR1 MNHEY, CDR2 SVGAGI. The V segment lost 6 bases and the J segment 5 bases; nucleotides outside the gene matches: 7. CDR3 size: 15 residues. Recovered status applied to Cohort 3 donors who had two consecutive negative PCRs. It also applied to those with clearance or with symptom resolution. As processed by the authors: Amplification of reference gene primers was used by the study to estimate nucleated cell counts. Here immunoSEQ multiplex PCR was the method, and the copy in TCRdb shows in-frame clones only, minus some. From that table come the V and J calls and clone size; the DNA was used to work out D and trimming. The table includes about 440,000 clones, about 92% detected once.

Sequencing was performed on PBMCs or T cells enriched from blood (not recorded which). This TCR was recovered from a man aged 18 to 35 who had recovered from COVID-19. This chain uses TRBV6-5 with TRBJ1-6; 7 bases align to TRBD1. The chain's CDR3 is CASRPLDRDNSPLHF. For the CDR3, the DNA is TGTGCCAGCAGACCCCTCGACAGGGATAATTCACCCCTCCACTTT.